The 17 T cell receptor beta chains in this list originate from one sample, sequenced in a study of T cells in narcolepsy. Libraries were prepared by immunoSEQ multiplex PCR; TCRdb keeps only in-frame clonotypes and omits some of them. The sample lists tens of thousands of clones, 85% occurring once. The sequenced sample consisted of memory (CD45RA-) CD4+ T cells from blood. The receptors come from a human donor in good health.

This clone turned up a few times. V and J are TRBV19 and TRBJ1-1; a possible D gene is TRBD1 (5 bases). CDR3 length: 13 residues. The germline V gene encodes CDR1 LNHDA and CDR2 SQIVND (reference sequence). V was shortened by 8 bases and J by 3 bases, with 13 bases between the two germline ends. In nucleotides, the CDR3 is TGTGCCAGTCATCGACAGCCCGACACTGAAGCTTTCTTT. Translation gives CASHRQPDTEAFF. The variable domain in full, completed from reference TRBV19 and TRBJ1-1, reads DGGITQSPKYLFRKEGQNVTLSCEQNLNHDAMYWYRQDPGQGLRLIYYSQIVNDFQKGDIAEGYSVSREKKESFPLTVTSAQKNPTAFYLCASHRQPDTEAFFGQGTRLTVV.

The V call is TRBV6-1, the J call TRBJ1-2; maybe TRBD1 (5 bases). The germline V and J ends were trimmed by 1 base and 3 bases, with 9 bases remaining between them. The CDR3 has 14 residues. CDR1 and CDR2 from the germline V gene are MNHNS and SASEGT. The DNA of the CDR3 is TGTGCCAGCAGTGAAGTTGGAGGGGACTATGGCTACACCTTC. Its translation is CASSEVGGDYGYTF.

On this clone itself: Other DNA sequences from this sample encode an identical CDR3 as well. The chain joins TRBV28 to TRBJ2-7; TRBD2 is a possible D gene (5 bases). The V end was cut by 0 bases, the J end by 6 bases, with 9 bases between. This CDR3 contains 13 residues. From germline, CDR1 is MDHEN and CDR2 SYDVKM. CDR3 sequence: CASSLWGRGEQYF. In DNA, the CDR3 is TGTGCCAGCAGTTTATGGGGTCGGGGCGAGCAGTACTTC.

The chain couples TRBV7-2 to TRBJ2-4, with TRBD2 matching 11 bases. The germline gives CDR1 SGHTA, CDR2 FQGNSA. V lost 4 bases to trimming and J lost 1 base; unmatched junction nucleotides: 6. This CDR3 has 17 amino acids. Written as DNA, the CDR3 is TGTGCCAGCAGCTGGAATAGCGGGAGGGAGGCCAAAAACATTCAGTACTTC. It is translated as CASSWNSGREAKNIQYF. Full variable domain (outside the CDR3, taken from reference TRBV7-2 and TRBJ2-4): GAGVSQSPSNKVTEKGKDVELRCDPISGHTALYWYRQSLGQGLEFLIYFQGNSAPDKSGLPSDRFSAERTGGSVSTLTIQRTQQEDSAVYLCASSWNSGREAKNIQYFGAGTRLSVL.

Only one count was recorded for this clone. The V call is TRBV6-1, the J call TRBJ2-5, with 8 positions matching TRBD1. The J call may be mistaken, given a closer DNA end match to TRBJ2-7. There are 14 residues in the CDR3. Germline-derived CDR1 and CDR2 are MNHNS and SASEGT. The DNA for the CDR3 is TGTGCCAGCACCATCTGGACAGGGTCAAGCGAGCAGTACTTC. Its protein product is CASTIWTGSSEQYF.

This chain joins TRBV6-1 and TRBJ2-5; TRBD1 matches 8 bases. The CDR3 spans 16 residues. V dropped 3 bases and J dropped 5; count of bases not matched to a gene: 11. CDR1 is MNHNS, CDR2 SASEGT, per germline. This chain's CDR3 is CASSDTLRGRRETQYF. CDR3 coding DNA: TGTGCCAGCAGTGACACTCTCAGGGGGCGGAGGGAGACCCAGTACTTC.

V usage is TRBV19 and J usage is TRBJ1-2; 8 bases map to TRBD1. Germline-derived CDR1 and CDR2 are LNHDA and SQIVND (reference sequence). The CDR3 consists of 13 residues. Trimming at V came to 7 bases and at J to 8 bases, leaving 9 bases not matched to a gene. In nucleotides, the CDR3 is TGTGCCAGTACCGAGTACCGGGACAGGGGCTACACCTTC. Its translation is CASTEYRDRGYTF. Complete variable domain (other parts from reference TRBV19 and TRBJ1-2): DGGITQSPKYLFRKEGQNVTLSCEQNLNHDAMYWYRQDPGQGLRLIYYSQIVNDFQKGDIAEGYSVSREKKESFPLTVTSAQKNPTAFYLCASTEYRDRGYTFGSGTRLTVV.

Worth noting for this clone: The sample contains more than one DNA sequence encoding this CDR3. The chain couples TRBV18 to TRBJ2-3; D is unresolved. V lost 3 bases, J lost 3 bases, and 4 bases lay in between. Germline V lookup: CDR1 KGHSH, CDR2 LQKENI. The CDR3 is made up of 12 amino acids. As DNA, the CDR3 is TGTGCCAGCTCACCGGGGACAGATACGCAGTATTTT. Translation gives CASSPGTDTQYF. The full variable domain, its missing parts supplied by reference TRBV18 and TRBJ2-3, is NAGVMQNPRHLVRRRGQEARLRCSPMKGHSHVYWYRQLPEEGLKFMVYLQKENIIDESGMPKERFSAEFPKEGPSILRIQQVVRGDSAAYFCASSPGTDTQYFGPGTRLTVL.

CDR3 amino acids: CASSLVSGTGSGNTIYF. The CDR3 DNA reads TGTGCCAGCAGCTTAGTATCCGGCACAGGGTCTGGAAACACCATATATTTT. This rearrangement joins TRBV7-6 to TRBJ1-3; tentatively, D is TRBD1 (6 bases). The CDR3 is 17 residues long. Germline V gene data show CDR1 as SGHVS and CDR2 as FNYEAQ. The V and J ends lost 1 base and 1 base respectively, with 14 bases between them.

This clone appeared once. CDR3 region: CAISEGARGETQYF. CDR3 in DNA: TGTGCCATCAGTGAGGGGGCTAGGGGAGAGACCCAGTACTTC. V and J are TRBV10-3 and TRBJ2-5, with a possible D match to TRBD1 (5 bases). The CDR3 runs 14 residues. Germline lookup yields CDR1 ENHRY and CDR2 SYGVKD. The V end lost 2 bases, the J end lost 4 bases, and 11 bases lay between the germline ends.

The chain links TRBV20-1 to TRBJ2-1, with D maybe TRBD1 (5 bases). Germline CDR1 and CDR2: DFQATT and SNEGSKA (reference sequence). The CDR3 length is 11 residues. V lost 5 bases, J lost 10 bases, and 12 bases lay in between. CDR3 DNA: TGCAGTGCTCCCATGGGGCAAGAGCAGTTCTTC. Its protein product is CSAPMGQEQFF.

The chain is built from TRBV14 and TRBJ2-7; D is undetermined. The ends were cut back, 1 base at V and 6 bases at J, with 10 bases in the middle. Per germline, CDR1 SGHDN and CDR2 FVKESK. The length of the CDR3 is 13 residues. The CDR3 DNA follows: TGTGCCAGCAGCCAAGTCCCAGAAGGCGAGCAGTACTTC. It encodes CASSQVPEGEQYF.

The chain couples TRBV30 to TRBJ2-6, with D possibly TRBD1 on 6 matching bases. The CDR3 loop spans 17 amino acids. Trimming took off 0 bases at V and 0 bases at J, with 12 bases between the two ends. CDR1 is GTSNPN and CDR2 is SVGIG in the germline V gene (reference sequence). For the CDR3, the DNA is TGTGCCTGGAGTGTGGACAGATCAGACTCTGGGGCCAACGTCCTGACTTTC. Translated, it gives CAWSVDRSDSGANVLTF.

The DNA of the CDR3 is TGTGCCAGCTCACAGCGAGCGGGAGATCAAGAGACCCAGTACTTC. It codes for CASSQRAGDQETQYF. The V call is TRBV18, the J call TRBJ2-5; the match to TRBD2 covers 8 bases. Germline CDR1 KGHSH, CDR2 LQKENI. Trimming cost V 4 bases and J 2 bases; bases outside gene matches: 6. The CDR3 totals 15 residues.

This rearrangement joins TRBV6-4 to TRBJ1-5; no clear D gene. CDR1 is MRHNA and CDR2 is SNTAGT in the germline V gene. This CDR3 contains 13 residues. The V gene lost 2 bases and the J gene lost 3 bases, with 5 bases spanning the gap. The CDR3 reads CASSDNPNQPQHF. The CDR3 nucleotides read TGTGCCAGCAGTGACAATCCCAATCAGCCCCAGCATTTT.

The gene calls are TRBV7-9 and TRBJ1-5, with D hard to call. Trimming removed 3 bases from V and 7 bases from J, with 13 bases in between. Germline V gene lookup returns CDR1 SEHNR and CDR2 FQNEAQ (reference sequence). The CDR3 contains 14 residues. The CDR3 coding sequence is TGTGCCAGCAGCTTGGGCAACGGTAAACAGCCCCAGCATTTT. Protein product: CASSLGNGKQPQHF.

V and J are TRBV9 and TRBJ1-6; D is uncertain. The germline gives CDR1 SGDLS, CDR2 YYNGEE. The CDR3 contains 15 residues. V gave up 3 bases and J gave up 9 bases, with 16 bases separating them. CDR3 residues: CASSARANTGSPLHF. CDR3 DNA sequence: TGTGCCAGCAGCGCCCGGGCCAACACGGGTTCACCCCTCCACTTT.